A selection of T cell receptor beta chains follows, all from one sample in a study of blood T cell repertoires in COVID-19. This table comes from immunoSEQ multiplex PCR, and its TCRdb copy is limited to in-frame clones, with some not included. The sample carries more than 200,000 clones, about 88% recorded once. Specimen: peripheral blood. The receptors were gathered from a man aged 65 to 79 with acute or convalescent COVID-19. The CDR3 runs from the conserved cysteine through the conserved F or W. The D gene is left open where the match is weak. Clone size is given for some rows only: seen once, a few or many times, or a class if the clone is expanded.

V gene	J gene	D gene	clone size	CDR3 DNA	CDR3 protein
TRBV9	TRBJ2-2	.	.	TGTGCCAGCAGCACGAGACAAAAACAGACCGGGGAGCTGTTTTTT	CASSTRQKQTGELFF
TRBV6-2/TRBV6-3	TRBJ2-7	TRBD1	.	TGTGCCAGCAGTCGCCTCGGGACAGGGGACTACGAGCAGTACTTC	CASSRLGTGDYEQYF
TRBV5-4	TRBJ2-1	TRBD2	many	TGTGCCAGCAGCTTGGGGGGGACTAGCGGTGAGCAGTTCTTC	CASSLGGTSGEQFF
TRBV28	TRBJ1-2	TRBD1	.	TGTGCCAGCAGTCTTGGGACAGTAAATGGCTACACCTTC	CASSLGTVNGYTF
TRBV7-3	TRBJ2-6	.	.	TGTGCCAGCAGCCCTGTCCCCGCTCGGACAGGGGCCAACGTCCTGACTTTC	CASSPVPARTGANVLTF
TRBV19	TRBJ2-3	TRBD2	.	TGTGCCAGTGCTAGCGGGAGGGATTTAGATACGCAGTATTTT	CASASGRDLDTQYF
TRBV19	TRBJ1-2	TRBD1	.	TGTGCCAGTAGTACCCTCAGGACAGGGGGAGGATTCTTCTATGGCTACACCTTC	CASSTLRTGGGFFYGYTF
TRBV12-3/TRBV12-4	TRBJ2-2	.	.	TGTGCCAGCAGTTTAGACAGCCCCGGGGAGCTGTTTTTT	CASSLDSPGELFF
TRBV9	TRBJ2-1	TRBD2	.	TGTGCCAGCAGCTGGCGGGAGTCGGATGAGCAGTTCTTC	CASSWRESDEQFF
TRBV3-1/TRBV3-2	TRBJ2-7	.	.	TGTGCCAGCAGCACGCGTAGTGGTGAGCAGTACTTC	CASSTRSGEQYF
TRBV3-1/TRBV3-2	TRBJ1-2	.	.	TGTGCCAGCAGCCAAGGGTACCGGGACACCAGAGGCTATGGCTACACCTTC	CASSQGYRDTRGYGYTF
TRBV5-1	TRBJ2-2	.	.	TGCGCCAGCACCCAGCGGACCGACACCGGGGAGCTGTTTTTT	CASTQRTDTGELFF
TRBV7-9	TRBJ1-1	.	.	TGTGCCAGCAGCCAAGCACAGATGAACACTGAAGCTTTCTTT	CASSQAQMNTEAFF
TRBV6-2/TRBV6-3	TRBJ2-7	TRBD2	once	TGTGCCAGCAGTTACTCCGTCGGGACTAGCGGGAGTCGCGACGAGCAGTACTTC	CASSYSVGTSGSRDEQYF
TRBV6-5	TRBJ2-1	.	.	TGTGCCAGCACCCGGACAACAAACAATGAGCAGTTCTTC	CASTRTTNNEQFF
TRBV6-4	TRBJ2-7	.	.	TGTGCCAGCAGTGACTCGATGGCCCCCAGGTCCCCCACGCCCTACGAGCAGTACTTC	CASSDSMAPRSPTPYEQYF
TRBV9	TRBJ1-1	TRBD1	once	TGTGCCAGCAGCGTAGGGGACAGGGCCAACACTGAAGCTTTCTTT	CASSVGDRANTEAFF
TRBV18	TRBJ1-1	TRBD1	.	TGTGCCAGCTCCCTGTCGCGTAGGACAGGGGGTGGTAGCACTGAAGCTTTCTTT	CASSLSRRTGGGSTEAFF
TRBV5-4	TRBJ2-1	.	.	TGTGCCAGCAGCAAACAGGGCCCTGTCAACAATGAGCAGTTCTTC	CASSKQGPVNNEQFF
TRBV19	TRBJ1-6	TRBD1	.	TGTGCCAGTAGTATGGTGACAGGGCCACCCCTCCACTTT	CASSMVTGPPLHF
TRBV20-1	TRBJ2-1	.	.	TGCAGTGCTAGAAGAGGCAATGAGCAGTTCTTC	CSARRGNEQFF
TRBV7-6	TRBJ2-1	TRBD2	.	TGTGCCAGCAGCTTAGTTAGCGGGACTTACAATGAGCAGTTCTTC	CASSLVSGTYNEQFF
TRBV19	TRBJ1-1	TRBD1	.	TGTGCCAGTAGTGTCGGGACAGGGACTGAAGCTTTCTTT	CASSVGTGTEAFF
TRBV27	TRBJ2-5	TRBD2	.	TGTGCCAGCAGGTCTAGACTAGCGGCTGGAGAAGGGACCCAGTACTTC	CASRSRLAAGEGTQYF
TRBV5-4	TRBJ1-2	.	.	TGTGCCAGCAGGGACCCTACAGGGTTCGGCTATGGCTACACCTTC	CASRDPTGFGYGYTF
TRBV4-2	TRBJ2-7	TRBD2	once	TGTGCCAGCAGCCATGCAACTAGCGGGGCCTCCTACGAGCAGTACTTC	CASSHATSGASYEQYF
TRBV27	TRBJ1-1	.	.	TGTGCCAGCAGTCCCCAGGGAAGCACTGAAGCTTTCTTT	CASSPQGSTEAFF
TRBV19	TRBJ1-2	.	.	TGTGCCAGTAGTATAGAGGCCCCGCAGGGGAACTATGGCTACACCTTC	CASSIEAPQGNYGYTF
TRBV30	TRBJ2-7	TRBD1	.	TGTGCCTGGATTCCAAAGGGGGCTTTGGCCTACGAGCAGTACTTC	CAWIPKGALAYEQYF
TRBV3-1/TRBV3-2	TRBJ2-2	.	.	TGTGCCAGCAGCCCCCTTAGCGAGATCCGCACCGGGGAGCTGTTTTTT	CASSPLSEIRTGELFF
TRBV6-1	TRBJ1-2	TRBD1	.	TGTGCCAGCAGTGATGGACAGGGGAGAAGCTATGGCTACACCTTC	CASSDGQGRSYGYTF
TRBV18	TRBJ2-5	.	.	TGTGCCAGCTCCCCGTGGACAGAAGAGACCCAGTACTTC	CASSPWTEETQYF
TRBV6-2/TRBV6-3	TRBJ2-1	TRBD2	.	TGTGCCAGCAGTTACTCGACTAGCGGGCCTTCCTACAATGAGCAGTTCTTC	CASSYSTSGPSYNEQFF
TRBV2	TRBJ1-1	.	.	TGTGCCAGCAGCGCCGGGACAGAAGCTTTCTTT	CASSAGTEAFF
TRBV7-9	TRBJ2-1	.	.	TGTGCCAGCAGCTATCCCGGACAGAGAAATGCCAATGAGCAGTTCTTC	CASSYPGQRNANEQFF
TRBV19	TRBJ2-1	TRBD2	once	TGTGCCAGTAGTATAGATAACAGCGGGAGGGCCCACAATGAGCAGTTCTTC	CASSIDNSGRAHNEQFF
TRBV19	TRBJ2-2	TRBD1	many	TGTGCCAGTAGAGACAGGGTACCCGCCGGGGAGCTGTTTTTT	CASRDRVPAGELFF
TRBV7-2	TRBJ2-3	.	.	TGTGCCAGCAGCTTAAGCAGGGGCACAGATACGCAGTATTTT	CASSLSRGTDTQYF
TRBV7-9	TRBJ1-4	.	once	TGTGCCAGCAGCTCCGGGTCAAATTCTGGAAAACTGTTTTTT	CASSSGSNSGKLFF